The 21 T cell receptor beta chains reported below all come from one sample, sequenced in a study of blood T cell repertoires in COVID-19. The table came from immunoSEQ multiplex PCR; TCRdb's copy has only in-frame clones and leaves some out. The sample lists some 250,000 clones; 82% were seen once. Material: peripheral blood. The receptors stem from a woman aged 18-29 years with acute or convalescent COVID-19.

This rearrangement joins TRBV13 to TRBJ1-3, with D uncertain. The V end lost 2 bases, the J end lost 1 base, and 15 bases lay between the germline ends. The CDR3 loop spans 17 amino acids. The V gene's germline CDR1 is PRHDT and CDR2 FYEKMQ (reference sequence). CDR3 in amino acids: CASSLISNPRSGNTIYF. The CDR3 nucleotides read TGTGCCAGCAGCTTAATCTCGAATCCGCGGTCTGGAAACACCATATATTTT. The whole variable domain, filled in from reference TRBV13 and TRBJ1-3, reads AAGVIQSPRHLIKEKRETATLKCYPIPRHDTVYWYQQGPGQDPQFLISFYEKMQSDKGSIPDRFSAQQFSDYHSELNMSSLELGDSALYFCASSLISNPRSGNTIYFGEGSWLTVV.

V is TRBV6-6 and J is TRBJ1-4; D gene ambiguous. Germline assignment: CDR1 MNHNY and CDR2 SVGAGI (reference sequence). This CDR3 comprises 15 residues. V gave up 5 bases and J gave up 2 bases, with 12 bases separating them. This CDR3 reads CASSPIGSTNEKLFF. The CDR3 DNA is TGTGCCAGCAGTCCCATCGGTAGTACTAATGAAAAACTGTTTTTT.

The rearrangement links TRBV5-6 to TRBJ2-3; 7 nucleotides match TRBD2. This CDR3 comprises 15 residues. The V segment lost 2 bases and the J segment 2 bases; nucleotides outside the gene matches: 5. Germline CDR1 reads SGHDT; CDR2 reads YYEEEE. Here the CDR3 reads CASSFGGLHTDTQYF. The CDR3 DNA sequence: TGTGCCAGCAGCTTTGGGGGACTACACACAGATACGCAGTATTTT.

The V gene is TRBV5-6, the J gene TRBJ1-6, with D tentatively TRBD1 (5 bases). V was clipped by 1 base and J by 10 bases, with 18 bases between them. CDR3 size: 16 residues. In germline, CDR1 is SGHDT, CDR2 YYEEEE. The CDR3 loop is CASSLLDYGAGSPLHF. As DNA, the CDR3 is TGTGCCAGCAGCTTGTTGGATTATGGGGCTGGGTCACCCCTCCACTTT. The full variable domain, in which reference TRBV5-6 and TRBJ1-6 provide the parts outside the CDR3, is DAGVTQSPTHLIKTRGQQVTLRCSPKSGHDTVSWYQQALGQGPQFIFQYYEEEERQRGNFPDRFSGHQFPNYSSELNVNALLLGDSALYLCASSLLDYGAGSPLHFGNGTRLTVT.

V gene TRBV28 combines with J gene TRBJ1-1; D uncertain. CDR3 length: 14 residues. Trimming left V 6 bases short and J 0 bases short, with 11 bases between. The germline V gene has CDR1 MDHEN and CDR2 SYDVKM. The CDR3 reads CASSLTALNTEAFF. Written as DNA, the CDR3 is TGTGCCAGCAGCCTAACAGCACTGAACACTGAAGCTTTCTTT.

The genes are TRBV4-1 and TRBJ1-5; 8 bases align to TRBD1. Germline CDR1 is MGHRA and CDR2 is YSYEKL. V dropped 3 bases and J dropped 7; count of bases not matched to a gene: 8. The CDR3 has 15 amino acids. The CDR3 DNA reads TGCGCCAGCAGCCATGACGCAGGACAGGGACAGCCCCAGCATTTT. Its translation is CASSHDAGQGQPQHF.

The chain combines TRBV18 with TRBJ1-1; D is unresolved. The CDR3 totals 18 residues. The V gene lost 4 bases and the J gene lost 0 bases, with 21 bases spanning the gap. The V gene's germline CDR1 is KGHSH and CDR2 LQKENI. The CDR3 loop reads CASSRTGIGPLMNTEAFF. The CDR3 region has the DNA TGTGCCAGCTCACGGACGGGGATCGGCCCACTTATGAACACTGAAGCTTTCTTT. Looking up the rest from reference TRBV18 and TRBJ1-1 gives the full variable domain: NAGVMQNPRHLVRRRGQEARLRCSPMKGHSHVYWYRQLPEEGLKFMVYLQKENIIDESGMPKERFSAEFPKEGPSILRIQQVVRGDSAAYFCASSRTGIGPLMNTEAFFGQGTRLTVV.

CDR3 coding DNA: TGTGCCACCAGTGATTTCCGACAGGGTTCCTACGAGCAGTACTTC. It encodes CATSDFRQGSYEQYF. The rearrangement uses TRBV24-1 and TRBJ2-7, with 7 positions matching TRBD1. V shed 1 base, J shed 1 base, and the junction held 3 bases outside the gene matches. Germline V gives CDR1 KGHDR, CDR2 SFDVKD. The CDR3 has 15 residues.

This chain joins TRBV30 and TRBJ2-7; D perhaps matches TRBD1 (5 bases). Germline assignment: CDR1 GTSNPN and CDR2 SVGIG (reference sequence). The ends were cut back, 4 bases at V and 4 bases at J, with 8 bases in the middle. The CDR3 covers 11 residues. The CDR3: CAWTTAYEQYF. The DNA of the CDR3 is TGTGCCTGGACGACAGCTTACGAGCAGTACTTC.

This rearrangement joins TRBV5-1 to TRBJ2-4; 11 bases align to TRBD2. CDR1 SGHRS and CDR2 YFSETQ come from the germline V gene. The CDR3 runs to 19 residues. The J segment lost 7 bases and the V segment lost 1 base, leaving 16 bases of the junction unmatched. CDR3 nucleotides: TGCGCCAGCAGCTTGAACCGGCGGATAGCGGGAGGGCCGGGGAACATTCAGTACTTC. It specifies CASSLNRRIAGGPGNIQYF.

The chain couples TRBV30 to TRBJ1-1, with D unclear. Trimming removed 0 bases from V and 3 bases from J, with 14 bases in between. In germline, CDR1 is GTSNPN, CDR2 SVGIG (reference sequence). The CDR3 runs to 15 residues. CDR3 sequence (DNA): TGTGCCTGGAGTGTTATTAGACACGGGGACACTGAAGCTTTCTTT. This encodes CAWSVIRHGDTEAFF. Filled out from reference TRBV30 and TRBJ1-1, the complete variable domain reads SQTIHQWPATLVQPVGSPLSLECTVEGTSNPNLYWYRQAAGRGLQLLFYSVGIGQISSEVPQNLSASRPQDRQFILSSKKLLLSDSGFYLCAWSVIRHGDTEAFFGQGTRLTVV.

V usage is TRBV6-6 and J usage is TRBJ1-6; D gene uncertain. Trimming took 4 bases from V and 9 from J, leaving 16 bases between them. The CDR3 is made up of 15 amino acids. From germline, CDR1 is MNHNY and CDR2 SVGAGI (reference sequence). The CDR3 region has the DNA TGTGCCAGCAGTTTTGGGGAGCTTTATGGTTCACCCCTCCACTTT. It translates to CASSFGELYGSPLHF.

The chain joins TRBV7-2 to TRBJ2-5; D may be TRBD2 (6 bases). V shed 2 bases and J shed 5 bases, with 15 bases lying between them. CDR3 length equals 15 residues. The germline CDR1 and CDR2 sequences are SGHTA and FQGNSA. The CDR3 protein is CASSLNSGVTETQYF. CDR3 nucleotides: TGTGCCAGCAGCTTAAATTCGGGAGTGACGGAGACCCAGTACTTC.

The chain couples TRBV6-2 or TRBV6-3 to TRBJ2-1, with 7 bases lining up with TRBD2. Trimming cost V 2 bases and J 3 bases; bases outside gene matches: 13. This CDR3 contains 18 residues. Germline-derived CDR1 and CDR2 are MNHEY and SVGEGT. This CDR3 reads CASSYRLSTSAYYNEQFF. CDR3 nucleotides: TGTGCCAGCAGTTACCGCCTTTCAACTAGCGCCTACTACAATGAGCAGTTCTTC.

This chain's CDR3 is CASSLALGVGYEQYF. DNA for the CDR3: TGTGCCAGCAGCTTGGCCTTAGGGGTGGGCTACGAGCAGTACTTC. The chain has TRBV5-6 and TRBJ2-7, with D perhaps TRBD1 (5 bases). Trimming stripped 0 bases from V and 3 bases from J, with 13 bases between. Germline CDR1 is SGHDT and CDR2 is YYEEEE. The CDR3 consists of 15 residues.

This chain uses TRBV3-1 (or the pseudogene TRBV3-2) with TRBJ1-6; 7 positions match TRBD1. The CDR3 spans 15 residues. Unmatched junction bases numbered 3, after V lost 1 base and J lost 6 bases. Germline lookup yields CDR1 LGHDT and CDR2 YNNKEL (reference sequence). CDR3: CASSQGTGGNSPLHF. CDR3 DNA: TGTGCCAGCAGCCAAGGGACAGGCGGTAATTCACCCCTCCACTTT.

The V gene is TRBV19, the J gene TRBJ2-1; no definite D call. This CDR3 spans 13 amino acids. Per the germline V gene, CDR1 is LNHDA and CDR2 is SQIVND (reference sequence). V lost 1 base, J lost 6 bases, and 7 bases lay in between. The CDR3 here is CASSIGAVNEQFF. For the CDR3, the DNA is TGTGCCAGTAGTATAGGTGCAGTCAATGAGCAGTTCTTC.

This rearrangement joins TRBV9 to TRBJ2-2; 9 bases agree with TRBD1. The length of the CDR3 is 17 residues. The germline V gene encodes CDR1 SGDLS and CDR2 YYNGEE. After removal of 3 bases from V and 4 bases from J, the junction contained 10 bases not matched to a gene. CDR3 protein: CASSALGQGWSTGELFF. Here the CDR3 DNA reads TGTGCCAGCAGCGCCCTCGGACAGGGGTGGAGCACCGGGGAGCTGTTTTTT. Full variable domain (outside the CDR3, taken from reference TRBV9 and TRBJ2-2): DSGVTQTPKHLITATGQRVTLRCSPRSGDLSVYWYQQSLDQGLQFLIQYYNGEERAKGNILERFSAQQFPDLHSELNLSSLELGDSALYFCASSALGQGWSTGELFFGEGSRLTVL.

The V call is TRBV6-5, the J call TRBJ2-2; the D gene is possibly TRBD1 (6 bases). The CDR3 sequence is 14 residues long. V shed 6 bases and J shed 3 bases, with 11 bases lying between them. Looked up from germline, CDR1 is MNHEY and CDR2 is SVGAGI. Written as DNA, the CDR3 is TGTGCCAGCAGAGGGGACACATACACCGGGGAGCTGTTTTTT. It codes for CASRGDTYTGELFF.

This sequence joins TRBV7-8 and TRBJ1-2; 8 bases agree with TRBD1. The J segment lost 3 bases and the V segment lost 8 bases, leaving 17 bases of the junction unmatched. This CDR3 has 17 residues. Germline V gene sequence: CDR1 SGHVS, CDR2 FQNEAQ. Here the CDR3 DNA reads TGTGCCAGCGCCACTACCTCTAGGCAGGGGGCTGACTATGGCTACACCTTC. Translating gives CASATTSRQGADYGYTF. The whole variable domain, remainder taken from reference TRBV7-8 and TRBJ1-2, is GAGVSQSPRYKVAKRGQDVALRCDPISGHVSLFWYQQALGQGPEFLTYFQNEAQLDKSGLPSDRFFAERPEGSVSTLKIQRTQQEDSAVYLCASATTSRQGADYGYTFGSGTRLTVV.

The rearrangement uses TRBV19 and TRBJ1-1; 8 nucleotides align to TRBD1. The trim removed 7 bases at V and 5 bases at J, leaving 18 bases unmatched. Germline-derived CDR1 and CDR2 are LNHDA and SQIVND (reference sequence). The CDR3 runs to 17 residues. The CDR3 sequence: CASIKAAGGVRETEAFF. The CDR3 bases are TGTGCCAGTATTAAGGCGGCAGGGGGCGTCAGAGAGACTGAAGCTTTCTTT.